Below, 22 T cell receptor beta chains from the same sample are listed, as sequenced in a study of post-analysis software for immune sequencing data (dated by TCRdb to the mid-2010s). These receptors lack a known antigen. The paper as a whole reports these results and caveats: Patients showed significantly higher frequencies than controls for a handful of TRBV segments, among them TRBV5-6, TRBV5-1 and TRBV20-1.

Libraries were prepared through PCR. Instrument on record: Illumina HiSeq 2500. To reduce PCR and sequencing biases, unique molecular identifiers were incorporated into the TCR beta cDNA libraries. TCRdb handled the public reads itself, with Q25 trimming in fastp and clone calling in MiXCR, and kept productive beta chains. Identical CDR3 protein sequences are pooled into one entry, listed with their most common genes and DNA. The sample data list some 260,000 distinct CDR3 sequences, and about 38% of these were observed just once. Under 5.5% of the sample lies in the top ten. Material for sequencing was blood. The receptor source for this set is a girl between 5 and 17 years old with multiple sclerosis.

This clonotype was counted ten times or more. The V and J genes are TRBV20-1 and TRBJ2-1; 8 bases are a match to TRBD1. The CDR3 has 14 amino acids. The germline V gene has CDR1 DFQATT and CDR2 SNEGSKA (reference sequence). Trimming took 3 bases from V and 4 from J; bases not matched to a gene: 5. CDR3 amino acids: CSASGQGLYNEQFF. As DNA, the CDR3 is TGCAGTGCTAGCGGACAGGGATTATACAATGAGCAGTTCTTC.

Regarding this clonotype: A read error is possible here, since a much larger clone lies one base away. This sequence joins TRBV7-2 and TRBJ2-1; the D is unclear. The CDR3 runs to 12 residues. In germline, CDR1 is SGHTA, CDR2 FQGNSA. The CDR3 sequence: CASSLMGNERFF. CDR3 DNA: TGTGCCAGCAGCTTAATGGGGAATGAGCGGTTCTTC.

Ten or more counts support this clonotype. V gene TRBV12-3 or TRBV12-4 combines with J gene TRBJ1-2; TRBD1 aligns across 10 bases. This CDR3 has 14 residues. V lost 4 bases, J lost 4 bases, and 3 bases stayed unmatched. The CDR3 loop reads CASSWGQGRYGYTF. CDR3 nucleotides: TGTGCCAGCAGTTGGGGACAGGGGCGCTATGGCTACACCTTC.

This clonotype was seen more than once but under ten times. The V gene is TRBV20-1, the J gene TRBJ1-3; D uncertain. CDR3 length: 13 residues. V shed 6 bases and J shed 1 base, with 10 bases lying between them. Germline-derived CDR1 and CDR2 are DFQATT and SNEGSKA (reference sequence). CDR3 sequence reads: CSALGWSGNTIYF. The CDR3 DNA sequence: TGCAGTGCCCTGGGGTGGTCTGGAAACACCATATATTTT.

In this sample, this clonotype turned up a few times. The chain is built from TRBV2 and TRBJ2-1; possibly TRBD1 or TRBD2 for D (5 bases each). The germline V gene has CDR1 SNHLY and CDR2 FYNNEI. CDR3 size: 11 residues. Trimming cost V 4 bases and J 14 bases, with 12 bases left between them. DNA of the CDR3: TGTGCCAGCAGTGTCCGGGACCGGGAGTTCTTC. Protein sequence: CASSVRDREFF.

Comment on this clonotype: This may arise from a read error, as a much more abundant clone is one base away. CDR3: CASSSRTSGRRNEQFF. The DNA of the CDR3 is TGTGCCAGCAGTTCTCGGACTAGCGGACGAAGGAATGAGCAGTTCTTC. V and J are TRBV27 and TRBJ2-1; 10 nucleotides line up with TRBD2. Germline CDR1 reads MNHEY; CDR2 reads SMNVEV (reference sequence). The CDR3 sequence is 16 residues long. Trimming cost V 4 bases and J 7 bases; bases outside gene matches: 10.

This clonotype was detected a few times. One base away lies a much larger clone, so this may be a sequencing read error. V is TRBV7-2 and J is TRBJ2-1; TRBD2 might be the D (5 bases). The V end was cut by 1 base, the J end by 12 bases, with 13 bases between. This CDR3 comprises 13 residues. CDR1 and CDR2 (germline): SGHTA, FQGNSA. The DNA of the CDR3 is TGTGCCAGCAGCTTAGATAGACGAGCGGTGCAGTTCTTC. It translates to CASSLDRRAVQFF.

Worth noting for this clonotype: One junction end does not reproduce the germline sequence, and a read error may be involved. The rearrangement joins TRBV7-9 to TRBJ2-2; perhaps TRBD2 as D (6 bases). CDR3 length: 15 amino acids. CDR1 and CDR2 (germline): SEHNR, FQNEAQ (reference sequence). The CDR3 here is CAGSLGHTHTRERFF. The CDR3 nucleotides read TGTGCCGGCAGCTTAGGACATACTCACACCCGGGAGCGGTTTTTT.

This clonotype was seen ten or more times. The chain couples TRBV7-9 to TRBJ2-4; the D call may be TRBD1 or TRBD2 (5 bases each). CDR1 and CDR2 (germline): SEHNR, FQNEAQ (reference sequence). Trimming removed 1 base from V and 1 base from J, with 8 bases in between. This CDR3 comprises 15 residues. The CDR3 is CASSLEWDAKNIQYF. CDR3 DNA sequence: TGTGCCAGCAGCTTAGAATGGGACGCCAAAAACATTCAGTACTTC.

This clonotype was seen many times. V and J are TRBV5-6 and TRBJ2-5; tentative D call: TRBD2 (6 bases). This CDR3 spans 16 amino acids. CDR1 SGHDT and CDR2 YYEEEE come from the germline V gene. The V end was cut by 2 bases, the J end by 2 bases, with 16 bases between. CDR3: CASSLTRGAGQETQYF. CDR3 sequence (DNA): TGTGCCAGCAGCTTAACCCGCGGCGCGGGACAAGAGACCCAGTACTTC.

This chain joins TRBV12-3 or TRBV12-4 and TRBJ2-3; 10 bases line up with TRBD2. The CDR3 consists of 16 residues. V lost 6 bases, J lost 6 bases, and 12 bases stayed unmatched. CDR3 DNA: TGTGCCAGCAGCCGCAAGCGGGGGGGCCCCCGGGATACGCAGTATTTT. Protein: CASSRKRGGPRDTQYF.

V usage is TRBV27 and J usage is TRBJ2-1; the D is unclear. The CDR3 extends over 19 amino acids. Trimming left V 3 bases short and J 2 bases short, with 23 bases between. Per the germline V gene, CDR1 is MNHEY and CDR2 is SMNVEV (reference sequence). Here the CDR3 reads CASSLVAISAPNPYNEQFF. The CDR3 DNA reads TGTGCCAGCAGTTTGGTCGCGATCTCCGCGCCCAACCCCTACAATGAGCAGTTCTTC.

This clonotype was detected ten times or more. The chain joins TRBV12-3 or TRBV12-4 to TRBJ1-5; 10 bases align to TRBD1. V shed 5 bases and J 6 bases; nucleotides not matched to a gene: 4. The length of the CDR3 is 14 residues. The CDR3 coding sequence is TGTGCCAGCAGTGGGACAGGGGAACCTCAGCCCCAGCATTTT. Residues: CASSGTGEPQPQHF.

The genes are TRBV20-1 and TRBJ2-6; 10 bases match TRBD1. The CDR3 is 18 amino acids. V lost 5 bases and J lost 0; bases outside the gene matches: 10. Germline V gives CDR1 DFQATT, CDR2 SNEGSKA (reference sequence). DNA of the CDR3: TGCAGTGCTGGCAGCCGGGACAGGGGATACTCTGGGGCCAACGTCCTGACTTTC. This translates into CSAGSRDRGYSGANVLTF.

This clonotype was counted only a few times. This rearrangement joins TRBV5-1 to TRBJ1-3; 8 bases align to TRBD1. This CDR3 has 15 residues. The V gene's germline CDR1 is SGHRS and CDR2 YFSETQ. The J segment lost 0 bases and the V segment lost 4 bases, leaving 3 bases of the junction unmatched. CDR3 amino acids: CASSQDRASGNTIYF. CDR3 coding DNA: TGCGCCAGCAGCCAGGACAGGGCCTCTGGAAACACCATATATTTT.

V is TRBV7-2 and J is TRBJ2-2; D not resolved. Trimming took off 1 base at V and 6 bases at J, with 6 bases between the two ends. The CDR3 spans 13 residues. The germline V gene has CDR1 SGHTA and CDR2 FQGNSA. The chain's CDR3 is CASSLDWAGELFF. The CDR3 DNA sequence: TGTGCCAGCAGCTTAGATTGGGCCGGGGAGCTGTTTTTT.

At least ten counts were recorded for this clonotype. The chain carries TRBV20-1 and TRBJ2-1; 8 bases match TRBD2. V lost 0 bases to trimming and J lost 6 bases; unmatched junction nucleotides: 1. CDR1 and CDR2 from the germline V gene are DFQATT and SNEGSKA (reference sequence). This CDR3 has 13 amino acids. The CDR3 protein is CSARDLAGNEQFF. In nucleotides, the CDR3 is TGCAGTGCTAGAGATCTAGCGGGCAATGAGCAGTTCTTC.

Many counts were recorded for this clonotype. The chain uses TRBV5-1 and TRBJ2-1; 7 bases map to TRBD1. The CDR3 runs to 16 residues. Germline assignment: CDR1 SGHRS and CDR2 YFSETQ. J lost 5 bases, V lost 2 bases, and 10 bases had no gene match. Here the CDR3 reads CASSFGTVSVNNEQFF. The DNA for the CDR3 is TGCGCCAGCAGCTTTGGGACAGTTAGCGTAAACAATGAGCAGTTCTTC.

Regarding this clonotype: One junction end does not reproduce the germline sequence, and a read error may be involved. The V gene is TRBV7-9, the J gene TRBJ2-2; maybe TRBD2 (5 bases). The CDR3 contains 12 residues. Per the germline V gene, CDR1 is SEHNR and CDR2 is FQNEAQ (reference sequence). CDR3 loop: CASSFRTGERFF. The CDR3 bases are TGTGCCAGCAGCTTTAGGACCGGGGAGCGGTTTTTT.

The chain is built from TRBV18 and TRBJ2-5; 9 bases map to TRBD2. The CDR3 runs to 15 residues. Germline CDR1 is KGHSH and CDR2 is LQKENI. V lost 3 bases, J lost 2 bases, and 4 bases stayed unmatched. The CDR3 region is CASSPALAGQETQYF. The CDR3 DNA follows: TGTGCCAGCTCACCGGCCCTAGCGGGACAAGAGACCCAGTACTTC.

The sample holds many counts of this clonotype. The CDR3 DNA reads as TGTGCCAGCAGTTTGGTGACAGTCTTATTCTCCTACGAGCAGTACTTC. Its translation: CASSLVTVLFSYEQYF. The V call is TRBV28, the J call TRBJ2-7; possible D gene TRBD1, 5 bases. Between the trimmed V and J ends, which lost 3 bases and 0 bases, there was a span of 15 bases. Germline V gene lookup returns CDR1 MDHEN and CDR2 SYDVKM. The CDR3 totals 16 residues.

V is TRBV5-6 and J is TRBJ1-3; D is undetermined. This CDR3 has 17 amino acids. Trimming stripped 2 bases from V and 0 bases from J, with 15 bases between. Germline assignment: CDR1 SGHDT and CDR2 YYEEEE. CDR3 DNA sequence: TGTGCCAGCAGCTTAAGTGGCCGGATTAGCTCTGGAAACACCATATATTTT. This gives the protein CASSLSGRISSGNTIYF.